This TCR beta chain was profiled in a study of cytomegalovirus exposure and HLA in healthy donors. Across the study: An earlier analysis found fewer than 120 million unique TCR beta sequences from about 190 million T cells. Findings of the study overall: In a later analysis, TCR beta V- and J-gene trimming was associated with a missense DCLRE1C variant. The majority of TCR sequences were rare, yet some public TCRs appeared in many donors. In a later analysis, the majority of CMV-associated beta chains seemingly showed HLA restriction.

The PCR used 60 Vbeta and 13 Jbeta primers. Using immunoSEQ multiplex PCR, the repertoire was profiled, and TCRdb retains in-frame clones only, with some absent. Its table lists 130,000 or so clones. The CDR3 length is 15 residues. CDR1 is SGHRS, CDR2 YFSETQ, per germline. The V end was cut by 3 bases, the J end by 7 bases, with 16 bases between. Note on this clone: Its antigen is undetermined.

This TCR derives from a woman aged 55-70 years in good health and CMV-seronegative. This chain joins TRBV5-1 and TRBJ1-4; no clear D. Sequencing used PBMCs. Written as DNA, the CDR3 is TGCGCCAGCAGCTCGCGGACGGATGAGGGTGAAAAACTGTTTTTT. Residues: CASSSRTDEGEKLFF.